Below are 21 T cell receptor beta chains sequenced from a single sample in a study of blood T cell repertoires in COVID-19. The table came from immunoSEQ multiplex PCR; TCRdb's copy has only in-frame clones and leaves some out. The sample has under 250,000 clones; around 82% are singletons. Sequenced sample: peripheral blood. All receptors come from a woman in her 70s with acute or convalescent COVID-19.

The chain links TRBV5-1 to TRBJ2-1, with D tentatively TRBD2 (5 bases). The CDR3 sequence is 13 residues long. Trimming removed 2 bases at V and 7 bases at J, with 10 bases between. Germline V gene sequence: CDR1 SGHRS, CDR2 YFSETQ. CDR3 protein: CASSFREYNEQFF. DNA of the CDR3: TGCGCCAGCAGCTTCCGGGAATATAATGAGCAGTTCTTC. The whole variable domain, remainder taken from reference TRBV5-1 and TRBJ2-1, is KAGVTQTPRYLIKTRGQQVTLSCSPISGHRSVSWYQQTPGQGLQFLFEYFSETQRNKGNFPGRFSGRQFSNSRSEMNVSTLELGDSALYLCASSFREYNEQFFGPGTRLTVL.

The genes are TRBV27 and TRBJ1-3; D is perhaps TRBD1 (6 bases). V was cut by 1 base and J by 8 bases, with 15 bases left in between. Germline V gives CDR1 MNHEY, CDR2 SMNVEV (reference sequence). The CDR3 spans 15 residues. Here the CDR3 DNA reads TGTGCCAGCAGTTTATACAACAGGGAAGTGGACACCATATATTTT. It translates to CASSLYNREVDTIYF.

This clone is a singleton in its sample. The chain combines TRBV7-9 with TRBJ1-6, with 7 bases that match TRBD1. CDR1 and CDR2 from the germline V gene are SEHNR and FQNEAQ (reference sequence). The trim removed 3 bases at V and 7 bases at J, leaving 9 bases unmatched. The CDR3 is 16 amino acids. The CDR3 bases are TGTGCCAGCAGCTTGATAGGGGGCGAAGCGAATTCACCCCTCCACTTT. It codes for CASSLIGGEANSPLHF.

The chain carries TRBV14 and TRBJ2-1, with a possible D match to TRBD2 (6 bases). Germline V gives CDR1 SGHDN, CDR2 FVKESK. The V end lost 1 base, the J end lost 4 bases, and 14 bases lay between the germline ends. The CDR3 contains 16 residues. CDR3 in amino acids: CASSQVVGAGYNEQFF. The DNA for the CDR3 is TGTGCCAGCAGCCAAGTGGTGGGCGCGGGATACAATGAGCAGTTCTTC.

This clone was counted a few times. V gene TRBV6-2 or TRBV6-3 combines with J gene TRBJ2-7; TRBD1 is a possible D gene (7 bases). Germline CDR1 reads MNHEY; CDR2 reads SVGEGT. The V end was cut by 5 bases, the J end by 0 bases, with 23 bases between. CDR3 length: 18 residues. The CDR3 here is CASSAQPFSRGVSYEQYF. The CDR3 DNA sequence: TGTGCCAGCAGTGCTCAACCCTTTTCCAGGGGGGTCTCCTACGAGCAGTACTTC.

The chain has TRBV19 and TRBJ2-1, with 7 bases that match TRBD2. Germline-derived CDR1 and CDR2 are LNHDA and SQIVND (reference sequence). CDR3 size: 15 residues. Unmatched junction bases numbered 14, after V lost 8 bases and J lost 7 bases. CDR3 region: CASSFSGSWVNEQFF. Here the CDR3 DNA reads TGTGCCAGTTCTTTTAGCGGGTCCTGGGTGAATGAGCAGTTCTTC.

This chain connects TRBV25-1 to TRBJ2-2; 10 bases agree with TRBD2. Germline V CDR1 and CDR2: MGHDK, SYGVNS. The CDR3 runs to 17 residues. Trimming at V came to 1 base and at J to 6 bases, leaving 8 bases not matched to a gene. Written as DNA, the CDR3 is TGTGCCAGCAGTGAATCTGCCAGCGGGGGGGTATCCGGGGAGCTGTTTTTT. Its protein is CASSESASGGVSGELFF. Looking up the rest from reference TRBV25-1 and TRBJ2-2 gives the full variable domain: EADIYQTPRYLVIGTGKKITLECSQTMGHDKMYWYQQDPGMELHLIHYSYGVNSTEKGDLSSESTVSRIRTEHFPLTLESARPSHTSQYLCASSESASGGVSGELFFGEGSRLTVL.

CDR3 region: CASSMWTVNQPQHF. The CDR3 region has the DNA TGTGCCAGTAGTATGTGGACAGTGAATCAGCCCCAGCATTTT. The rearrangement uses TRBV19 and TRBJ1-5, with D tentatively TRBD1 (6 bases). Germline assignment: CDR1 LNHDA and CDR2 SQIVND (reference sequence). V lost 3 bases, J lost 4 bases, and 10 bases lay in between. This CDR3 is built from 14 residues.

This clone was seen once. The rearrangement joins TRBV2 to TRBJ2-7; the D gene is possibly TRBD2 (5 bases). The CDR3 spans 15 residues. Trimming pared 6 bases from V and 2 bases from J, leaving 17 bases between. Germline CDR1 SNHLY, CDR2 FYNNEI. CDR3 residues: CASRLGGGSPYEQYF. The CDR3 nucleotides read TGTGCCAGCAGGCTAGGAGGAGGAAGCCCCTACGAGCAGTACTTC. The entire variable domain, with the rest obtained from reference TRBV2 and TRBJ2-7, is as follows: EPEVTQTPSHQVTQMGQEVILRCVPISNHLYFYWYRQILGQKVEFLVSFYNNEISEKSEIFDDQFSVERPDGSNFTLKIRSTKLEDSAMYFCASRLGGGSPYEQYFGPGTRLTVT.

This chain links TRBV27 with TRBJ2-6, with TRBD1 identical over 11 bases. With 3 bases clipped from V and 0 bases from J, the junction kept 7 bases outside the gene matches. The CDR3 is 19 amino acids. Germline V lookup: CDR1 MNHEY, CDR2 SMNVEV (reference sequence). This CDR3 is CASSFRTGGSFSGANVLTF. CDR3 DNA: TGTGCCAGCAGTTTTCGGACAGGGGGCTCTTTCTCTGGGGCCAACGTCCTGACTTTC.

This chain joins TRBV7-2 and TRBJ2-5; the D is unclear. V dropped 5 bases and J dropped 1 base, with 11 bases sitting between them. The V gene's germline CDR1 is SGHTA and CDR2 FQGNSA. This CDR3 spans 14 amino acids. The CDR3 nucleotides are TGTGCCAGCAGCCCCCCCATGTCCCAAGAGACCCAGTACTTC. Translating it yields CASSPPMSQETQYF.

CDR3 nucleotides: TGCAGCGTTTTTGATCCTGGGCGCGGCTACACCTTC. It translates to CSVFDPGRGYTF. The rearrangement joins TRBV29-1 to TRBJ1-2; D is undetermined. The germline gives CDR1 SQVTM, CDR2 ANQGSEA. This CDR3 region has 12 residues. The V and J ends lost 5 bases and 8 bases respectively, with 15 bases between them.

This clone was seen a single time. The V and J genes are TRBV9 and TRBJ1-4, with D unresolved. There are 16 residues in the CDR3. The germline gives CDR1 SGDLS, CDR2 YYNGEE. The V end was cut by 0 bases, the J end by 7 bases, with 16 bases between. For the CDR3, the DNA is TGTGCCAGCAGCGTAGCTTCCCGAGTTTCGGGTGAAAAACTGTTTTTT. This encodes CASSVASRVSGEKLFF.

J is TRBJ1-1 and V is TRBV7-8; 7 nucleotides align to TRBD1. Germline V CDR1 and CDR2: SGHVS, FQNEAQ. The CDR3 has 16 residues. J gave up 0 bases and V 5 bases, and 9 bases lay outside the gene matches. Here the CDR3 reads CASSPNRGGLNTEAFF. CDR3 nucleotide sequence: TGTGCCAGCAGCCCGAACAGGGGTGGGCTGAACACTGAAGCTTTCTTT. The full variable domain, with the rest looked up from reference TRBV7-8 and TRBJ1-1, is GAGVSQSPRYKVAKRGQDVALRCDPISGHVSLFWYQQALGQGPEFLTYFQNEAQLDKSGLPSDRFFAERPEGSVSTLKIQRTQQEDSAVYLCASSPNRGGLNTEAFFGQGTRLTVV.

The chain couples TRBV5-4 to TRBJ1-2, with 10 bases that match TRBD1. The germline V gene has CDR1 SGHNT and CDR2 YYREEE (reference sequence). The ends lost 0 bases at V and 4 bases at J; junction bases unmatched: 3. The CDR3 loop spans 15 amino acids. The CDR3 region is CASSLGGDRGYGYTF. CDR3 DNA sequence: TGTGCCAGCAGCTTGGGTGGGGACAGGGGCTATGGCTACACCTTC.

The chain is built from TRBV5-1 and TRBJ2-3, with 7 bases aligning to TRBD2. The CDR3 consists of 14 residues. Germline CDR1 and CDR2: SGHRS and YFSETQ. Unmatched junction bases numbered 5, after V lost 1 base and J lost 6 bases. In DNA form, the CDR3 reads TGCGCCAGCAGCTTGCAAGGGCGGGAGGATACGCAGTATTTT. Residues: CASSLQGREDTQYF.

The gene calls are TRBV12-3 or TRBV12-4 and TRBJ1-1; 7 positions match TRBD1. Trimming at V came to 4 bases and at J to 4 bases, leaving 3 bases not matched to a gene. This CDR3 contains 13 residues. The CDR3 sequence is CASSSTGLTEAFF. CDR3 coding DNA: TGTGCCAGCAGTTCGACAGGGCTCACTGAAGCTTTCTTT.

The V call is TRBV7-9, the J call TRBJ2-7; the D gene is possibly TRBD1 (6 bases). CDR3 length: 12 residues. Germline CDR1 and CDR2: SEHNR and FQNEAQ (reference sequence). The V gene lost 5 bases and the J gene lost 5 bases, with 10 bases spanning the gap. The chain's CDR3 is CASSPQGNEQYF. Written as DNA, the CDR3 is TGTGCCAGCAGCCCACAGGGTAACGAGCAGTACTTC.

V usage is TRBV6-5 and J usage is TRBJ1-5; TRBD1 might be the D (5 bases). V was pared by 7 bases and J by 6 bases, with 16 bases between. The CDR3 sequence is 14 residues long. Germline CDR1 and CDR2: MNHEY and SVGAGI. For the CDR3, the DNA is TGTGCCAGCAATCCCACAGGTTTAGGTCAGCCCCAGCATTTT. Residues: CASNPTGLGQPQHF.

V and J are TRBV6-1 and TRBJ2-1; D might be TRBD2 (6 bases). The germline CDR1 and CDR2 sequences are MNHNS and SASEGT. Trimming cost V 1 base and J 7 bases, with 14 bases left between them. The CDR3 length is 15 residues. The CDR3 DNA reads as TGTGCCAGCAGTGAAGTCCTAAGCCGGGGGAATGAGCAGTTCTTC. It is translated as CASSEVLSRGNEQFF.

The chain uses TRBV3-1 (or the pseudogene TRBV3-2) and TRBJ2-7, with TRBD2 matching over 8 bases. The CDR3 sequence is 15 residues long. Germline V gene data show CDR1 as LGHDT and CDR2 as YNNKEL (reference sequence). The junction had 11 bases not matched to a gene; V was cut back by 6 bases and J by 4 bases. Here the CDR3 reads CASSPTSGELYEQYF. The CDR3 coding sequence is TGTGCCAGCAGTCCTACTAGCGGCGAGCTGTACGAGCAGTACTTC.